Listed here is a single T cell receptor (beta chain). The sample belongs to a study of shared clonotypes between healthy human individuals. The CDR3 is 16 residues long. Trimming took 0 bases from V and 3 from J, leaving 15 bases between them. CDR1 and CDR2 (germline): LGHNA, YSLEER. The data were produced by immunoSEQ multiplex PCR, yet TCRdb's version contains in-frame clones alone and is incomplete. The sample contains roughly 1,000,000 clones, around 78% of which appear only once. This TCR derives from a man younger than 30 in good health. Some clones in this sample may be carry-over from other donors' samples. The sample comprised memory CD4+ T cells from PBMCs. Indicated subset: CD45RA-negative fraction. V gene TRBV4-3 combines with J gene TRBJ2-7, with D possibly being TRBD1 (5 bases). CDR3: CASSQDLAGSVYEQYF. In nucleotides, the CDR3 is TGCGCCAGCAGCCAAGATTTGGCAGGGTCTGTCTACGAGCAGTACTTC.